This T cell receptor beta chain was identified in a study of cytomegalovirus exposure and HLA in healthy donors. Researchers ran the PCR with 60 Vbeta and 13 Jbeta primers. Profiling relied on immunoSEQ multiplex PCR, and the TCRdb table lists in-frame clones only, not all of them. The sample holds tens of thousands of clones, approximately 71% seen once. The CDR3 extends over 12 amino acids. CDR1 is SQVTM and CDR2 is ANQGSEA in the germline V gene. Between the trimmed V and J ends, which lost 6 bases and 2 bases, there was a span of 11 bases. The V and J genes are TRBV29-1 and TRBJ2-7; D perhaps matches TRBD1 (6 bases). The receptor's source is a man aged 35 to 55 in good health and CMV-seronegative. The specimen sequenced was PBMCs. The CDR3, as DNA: TGCAGCGTAACAGGGCCGGCCTACGAGCAGTACTTC. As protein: CSVTGPAYEQYF.